This TCR beta chain derives from a study of cytomegalovirus exposure and HLA in healthy donors. Germline CDR1 is MNHEY and CDR2 is SMNVEV (reference sequence). V shed 6 bases and J 7 bases; nucleotides not matched to a gene: 12. This CDR3 has 16 amino acids. Concerning this clone itself: What it binds is not known.

Regarding the study as a whole: A missense variant in DCLRE1C was later tied to TCR beta V- and J-gene trimming.

The PCR contained 60 Vbeta and 13 Jbeta primers. Clones were sequenced by immunoSEQ multiplex PCR, and TCRdb holds only the in-frame ones, with some missing. The sample holds 150,000 to 200,000 clones, around 83% seen once. The chain is built from TRBV27 and TRBJ1-6, with TRBD1 identical over 7 bases. The sequence derives from a man in his fifties in good health and CMV-seronegative. Sequenced input: PBMCs. The CDR3 sequence is CASREIQGGWNSPLHF. For the CDR3, the DNA is TGTGCCAGCAGGGAGATCCAGGGGGGCTGGAATTCACCCCTCCACTTT.